These T cell receptor beta chains were read from a single sample in a study of chemoradiotherapy in HPV16-positive cancers. TCRdb keeps only in-frame clones here, not all; method: immunoSEQ multiplex PCR. The data show almost 2,500 clones, about 80% seen once. The sample consisted of tumor tissue, taken from a patient who underwent chemoradiotherapy. The receptors shown here come from a human donor with HPV-associated anogenital cancer. CDR3s include the opening cysteine and the closing phenylalanine or tryptophan. A D gene is named only where the DNA matches it firmly. Rows may omit the clone size; those that give it use once, few, many or a size class.

CASSLDRTGNEKLFF	TGTGCCAGCAGCTTGGACCGGACAGGGAATGAAAAACTGTTTTTT	TRBD1	TRBV5-5	TRBJ1-4	once
CASSPPFRAYTEAFF	TGTGCCAGCAGCCCCCCGTTCAGGGCCTACACTGAAGCTTTCTTT	-	TRBV7-8	TRBJ1-1	-
CASTSTGSYEQYF	TGTGCCAGCACCTCAACGGGTTCCTACGAGCAGTACTTC	-	TRBV28	TRBJ2-7	-
CASRLDSNQPQHF	TGTGCCAGCAGATTGGACAGCAATCAGCCCCAGCATTTT	-	TRBV7-2	TRBJ1-5	-
CASTQGEGYGYTF	TGTGCCAGCACCCAGGGGGAAGGATATGGCTACACCTTC	TRBD1	TRBV7-9	TRBJ1-2	-
CASTRRWTFEAFF	TGTGCCAGCACCCGACGCTGGACATTTGAAGCTTTCTTT	-	TRBV28	TRBJ1-1	-
CASSSRETSQASGNTIYF	TGCGCCAGCAGCAGCCGGGAAACCTCGCAGGCCTCTGGAAACACCATATATTTT	-	TRBV5-1	TRBJ1-3	-
CSVQTGEIDEQYF	TGCAGCGTTCAAACAGGGGAAATCGACGAGCAGTACTTC	TRBD1	TRBV29-1	TRBJ2-7	-
CASSEDYSIGELFF	TGTGCCAGCAGTGAAGACTACTCCATTGGGGAGCTGTTTTTT	-	TRBV6-1	TRBJ2-2	-
CASSGQVSGELFF	TGTGCCAGCAGTGGACAGGTCTCCGGGGAGCTGTTTTTT	-	TRBV2	TRBJ2-2	-